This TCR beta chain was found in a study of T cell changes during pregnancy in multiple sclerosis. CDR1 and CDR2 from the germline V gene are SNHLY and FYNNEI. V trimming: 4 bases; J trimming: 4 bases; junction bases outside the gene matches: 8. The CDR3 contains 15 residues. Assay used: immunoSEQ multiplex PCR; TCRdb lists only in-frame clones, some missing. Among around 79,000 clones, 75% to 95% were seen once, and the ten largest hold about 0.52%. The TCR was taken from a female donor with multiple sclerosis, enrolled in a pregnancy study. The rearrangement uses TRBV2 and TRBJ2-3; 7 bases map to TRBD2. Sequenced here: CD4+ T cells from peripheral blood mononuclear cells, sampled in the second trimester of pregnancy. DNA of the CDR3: TGTGCCAGCAGTGTATTGACGGGAGGCGCAGATACGCAGTATTTT. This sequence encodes CASSVLTGGADTQYF.